The 16 T cell receptor beta chains in this list originate from one sample, sequenced in a study of memory CD4+ T cells and cytomegalovirus serostatus. The sort gate was single viable CD3+CD4+CD8-CD45RO+ cells for memory CD4+ T cells. Sequencing was performed with immunoSEQ multiplex PCR; in TCRdb, only in-frame clones are kept and a portion is missing. This table holds 40,000 to 50,000 clones, 76% found once. Sequences were obtained from memory CD4+ T cells from blood. These receptors came from an adult in good health and CMV-seronegative.

V is TRBV11-1 and J is TRBJ1-2, with no clear D. V was shortened by 2 bases and J by 7 bases, with 8 bases between the two germline ends. The CDR3 sequence is 12 residues long. Germline CDR1 SGHAT, CDR2 FQDESV (reference sequence). The CDR3 sequence: CASSLKGFGYTF. The DNA of the CDR3 is TGTGCCAGCAGCTTAAAAGGGTTTGGCTACACCTTC.

The rearrangement uses TRBV7-2 and TRBJ2-7, with D possibly matching TRBD2 (7 bases). This CDR3 contains 17 residues. Germline V gene lookup returns CDR1 SGHTA and CDR2 FQGNSA. V lost 8 bases and J 0 bases, leaving 23 bases between the germline ends. CDR3 nucleotides: TGTGCCAGCCAACTTTCCGGGGGGCCCGCTAGCTCCTACGAGCAGTACTTC. Protein product: CASQLSGGPASSYEQYF.

The V call is TRBV28, the J call TRBJ1-1, with D possibly being TRBD1 (6 bases). V was cut by 8 bases and J by 5 bases, with 15 bases left in between. This CDR3 is built from 13 residues. Germline assignment: CDR1 MDHEN and CDR2 SYDVKM. The CDR3 bases are TGTGCCAGCTGGGGGCGAATAGGGACTGAAGCTTTCTTT. Translation: CASWGRIGTEAFF.

V gene TRBV7-9 combines with J gene TRBJ2-5, with 8 bases that match TRBD1. V dropped 5 bases and J dropped 4; count of bases not matched to a gene: 6. There are 14 residues in the CDR3. CDR1 SEHNR and CDR2 FQNEAQ come from the germline V gene (reference sequence). The CDR3 loop reads CASSQQGATETQYF. Written as DNA, the CDR3 is TGTGCCAGCAGCCAGCAGGGGGCTACAGAGACCCAGTACTTC.

Remarks on this clone: This specimen includes other DNA sequences encoding the same CDR3. V gene TRBV18 combines with J gene TRBJ2-1; D remains ambiguous. Germline V gene data show CDR1 as KGHSH and CDR2 as LQKENI. The ends were cut back, 5 bases at V and 4 bases at J, with 9 bases in the middle. The CDR3 extends over 13 amino acids. CDR3 region: CASSLGPYNEQFF. CDR3 coding DNA: TGTGCCAGCTCATTGGGCCCATACAATGAGCAGTTCTTC.

The gene calls are TRBV5-1 and TRBJ2-1; no clear D. This CDR3 region has 16 residues. Germline V gene sequence: CDR1 SGHRS, CDR2 YFSETQ. V gave up 4 bases and J gave up 4 bases, with 18 bases separating them. The DNA of the CDR3 is TGCGCCAGCAGCACGGCGCCGAAAATCTCATACAATGAGCAGTTCTTC. This gives the protein CASSTAPKISYNEQFF. The full variable domain, rest sourced from reference TRBV5-1 and TRBJ2-1, is KAGVTQTPRYLIKTRGQQVTLSCSPISGHRSVSWYQQTPGQGLQFLFEYFSETQRNKGNFPGRFSGRQFSNSRSEMNVSTLELGDSALYLCASSTAPKISYNEQFFGPGTRLTVL.

V is TRBV25-1 and J is TRBJ1-1; D gene unclear. Germline CDR1 MGHDK, CDR2 SYGVNS. This CDR3 comprises 13 residues. V lost 6 bases and J 8 bases, leaving 16 bases between the germline ends. CDR3 sequence reads: CASSNGPRLEAFF. The CDR3 nucleotides read TGTGCCAGCAGCAATGGCCCCCGATTGGAAGCTTTCTTT.

V is TRBV5-5 and J is TRBJ2-7; D remains ambiguous. The CDR3 runs 14 residues. V lost 0 bases and J lost 4, with 11 bases in between. Germline V gene data show CDR1 as SGHKS and CDR2 as YYEKEE (reference sequence). This CDR3 is CASSLEGRLYEQYF. CDR3 DNA: TGTGCCAGCAGCTTGGAGGGCAGGCTATACGAGCAGTACTTC.

J is TRBJ2-3 and V is TRBV9; 9 nucleotides line up with TRBD2. The CDR3 contains 15 residues. The J segment lost 8 bases and the V segment lost 0 bases, leaving 7 bases of the junction unmatched. Germline CDR1 is SGDLS and CDR2 is YYNGEE. The CDR3 loop is CASSVEFSGGSTQYF. The CDR3 DNA is TGTGCCAGCAGCGTAGAGTTTAGCGGGGGTAGTACGCAGTATTTT.

This sequence joins TRBV5-3 and TRBJ1-2, with D uncertain. TRBV5-3 is assigned to the ORF class and has an uncertain function. Between the trimmed V and J ends, which lost 8 bases and 9 bases, there was a span of 26 bases. The CDR3 is 15 residues long. CDR3 sequence reads: CASLIIVPMANRYTF. The CDR3 DNA follows: TGTGCCAGCTTAATAATCGTCCCGATGGCCAATCGCTACACCTTC.

In this sample, this clone turned up once. This chain links TRBV5-1 with TRBJ1-4, with 8 positions matching TRBD1. This CDR3 is built from 17 residues. Trimming at V came to 1 base and at J to 5 bases, leaving 10 bases not matched to a gene. Germline CDR1 is SGHRS and CDR2 is YFSETQ. The CDR3 is CASSLLGNQGANEKLFF. The CDR3 DNA is TGCGCCAGCAGCTTGTTGGGTAACCAGGGGGCGAATGAAAAACTGTTTTTT.

V and J are TRBV14 and TRBJ1-6; D is uncertain. Germline assignment: CDR1 SGHDN and CDR2 FVKESK. V gave up 0 bases and J gave up 7 bases, with 7 bases separating them. The CDR3 runs 14 residues. The CDR3 DNA reads TGTGCCAGCAGCCAAGAGGCGGCAAATTCACCCCTCCACTTT. It specifies CASSQEAANSPLHF.

J is TRBJ1-3 and V is TRBV7-9; TRBD1 is a possible D gene (5 bases). Trimming removed 5 bases from V and 4 bases from J, with 6 bases in between. This CDR3 region has 12 residues. Per germline, CDR1 SEHNR and CDR2 FQNEAQ (reference sequence). The CDR3 sequence: CASSPGGNTIYF. The DNA of the CDR3 is TGTGCCAGCAGCCCAGGGGGAAACACCATATATTTT.

The genes are TRBV10-3 and TRBJ1-1; 8 positions agree with TRBD1. The ends lost 0 bases at V and 3 bases at J; junction bases unmatched: 18. The CDR3 has 20 residues. Germline CDR1 ENHRY, CDR2 SYGVKD. The CDR3 DNA sequence: TGTGCCATCAGTGAGTCCGGAAAGGGCAGGGGGCGGAATATGCACACTGAAGCTTTCTTT. This sequence encodes CAISESGKGRGRNMHTEAFF.

This rearrangement joins TRBV6-1 to TRBJ1-5; D is ambiguous. CDR3 length equals 14 residues. The germline V gene encodes CDR1 MNHNS and CDR2 SASEGT. Trimming stripped 6 bases from V and 0 bases from J, with 9 bases between. For the CDR3, the DNA is TGTGCCAGCAGGGTAGACGGTAGCAATCAGCCCCAGCATTTT. Protein sequence: CASRVDGSNQPQHF.

V gene TRBV4-1 combines with J gene TRBJ2-5; 9 nucleotides match TRBD2. The CDR3 runs to 18 residues. V lost 0 bases, J lost 2 bases, and 10 bases stayed unmatched. Germline values: CDR1 MGHRA, CDR2 YSYEKL. In DNA form, the CDR3 reads TGCGCCAGCAGCCAAGAGGACTCCCCGGGACTAGCACAAGAGACCCAGTACTTC. It yields the protein CASSQEDSPGLAQETQYF.